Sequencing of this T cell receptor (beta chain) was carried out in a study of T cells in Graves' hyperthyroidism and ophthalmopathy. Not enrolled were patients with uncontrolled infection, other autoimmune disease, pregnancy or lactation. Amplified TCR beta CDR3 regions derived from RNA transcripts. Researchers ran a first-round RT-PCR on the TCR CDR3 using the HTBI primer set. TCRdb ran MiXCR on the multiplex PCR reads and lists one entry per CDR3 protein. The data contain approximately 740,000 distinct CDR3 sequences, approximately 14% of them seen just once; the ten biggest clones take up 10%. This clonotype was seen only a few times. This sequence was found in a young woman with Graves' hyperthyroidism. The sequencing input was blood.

As DNA, the CDR3 is TGTGCCAGCAGCTTGTCAGGGCGGAACACTGAAGCTTTCTTT. Protein sequence: CASSLSGRNTEAFF. The chain carries TRBV5-5 and TRBJ1-1; the D gene is possibly TRBD1 (5 bases). The germline V and J ends were trimmed by 1 base and 1 base, with 8 bases remaining between them. CDR1 is SGHKS and CDR2 is YYEKEE in the germline V gene (reference sequence). This CDR3 contains 14 residues.